A selection of T cell receptor beta chains follows, all from one sample in a study of blood T cells in healthy people across ages. TCRdb re-analysed the 5' RACE reads in MiXCR, keeping a single row per CDR3 protein. The sample consists of about 1.6 million distinct CDR3 sequences, about 31% of them appearing once. Sequencing was performed on blood. All receptors derive from a woman in her 30s in good health. Both conserved end residues are part of each CDR3. D genes are given only for firm matches. Expanded clones are given a class, and other clones once, few, many or no size at all.

cdr3_length	clone_size	v_call	j_call	d_call	cdr3_nt	cdr3_aa
15	many	TRBV28	TRBJ2-5	.	TGTGCCAGCAGCCTCGGGGGCCGGACACAAGAGACCCAGTACTTC	CASSLGGRTQETQYF
12	.	TRBV28	TRBJ2-7	.	TGTGCCAGCAGCGAATACACCCACGAGCAGTACTTC	CASSEYTHEQYF
11	once	TRBV15	TRBJ1-2	.	TGTGCCGCCAGCCAACATTATGGCTACACCTTC	CAASQHYGYTF
13	.	TRBV7-2	TRBJ2-3	.	TGTGCCAGCAGCTCGTTTTCGGCAGATACGCAGTATTTT	CASSSFSADTQYF
13	few	TRBV20-1	TRBJ2-7	.	TGCAGTGTTCTTCAGGGGCAATTATACGAGCAGTACTTC	CSVLQGQLYEQYF
12	.	TRBV30	TRBJ2-7	.	TGTGCCTGTGTCAGGGAGTCCTACGAGCAGTACTTC	CACVRESYEQYF
21	.	TRBV11-1	TRBJ2-3	TRBD2	TGTGCCAGCAGCTTCGGACGCGTTGGGACTAGCGGGACCCGAATCACAGATACGCAGTATTTT	CASSFGRVGTSGTRITDTQYF
13	few	TRBV10-3	TRBJ2-7	.	TGTGCCATTGGGGTCTCCAGACTCTCCGAGCAGTACTTC	CAIGVSRLSEQYF
15	few	TRBV7-9	TRBJ2-5	.	TGTGCCAGCAGCTTAGGGTGGGACTACCAAGAGACCCAGTACTTC	CASSLGWDYQETQYF
13	.	TRBV15	TRBJ2-1	.	TGTGCCACCACCGAGACCTTCTACAATGAGCAGTTCTTC	CATTETFYNEQFF
15	.	TRBV6-1	TRBJ1-1	.	TGTGCCAGCAGTTCACATGGCGGGAAGAGCACTGAAGCTTTCTTT	CASSSHGGKSTEAFF
15	.	TRBV30	TRBJ2-1	.	TGTGCCTGGAGTGCCCATAACGGGGCTCTGGATGAGCAGTTCTTC	CAWSAHNGALDEQFF
19	.	TRBV9	TRBJ2-1	.	TGTGCCAGCAGCGTAAATAGGGGGATTCACAAGAGCTCCTACAATGAGCAGTTCTTC	CASSVNRGIHKSSYNEQFF
16	.	TRBV6-1	TRBJ2-2	TRBD1	TGTGCCAGCAGTGAAAGAGACAGGGGGTACGCCGGGGAGCTGTTTTTT	CASSERDRGYAGELFF
12	few	TRBV9	TRBJ2-4	.	TGTGCCAGCAGCGACAGGGATGTCATTCAGTACTTC	CASSDRDVIQYF
16	few	TRBV7-8	TRBJ1-6	.	TGTGCCAGCAGCTTAGCGCACGGGAATAATCTTGCACCCCTCCACTTT	CASSLAHGNNLAPLHF
14	.	TRBV7-2	TRBJ1-1	.	TGTGCCAGCAGCTTATTCTCAGGGTCCACTGAAGCTTTCTTT	CASSLFSGSTEAFF
13	.	TRBV29-1	TRBJ1-2	.	TGCAGCGTTGAGGATGGACAGAACTATGGCTACACCTTC	CSVEDGQNYGYTF
16	.	TRBV7-9	TRBJ2-1	TRBD2	TGTGCCAGCAGCTCCCAACTAGCGGGAGGTTTGAATGAGCAGTTCTTC	CASSSQLAGGLNEQFF
16	few	TRBV15	TRBJ2-3	TRBD2	TGTGCCACCAGCAGAGATCAGGGAGGGAGCACAGATACGCAGTATTTT	CATSRDQGGSTDTQYF
14	.	TRBV12-3/TRBV12-4	TRBJ2-5	TRBD2	TGTGCCAGCAGTGCCCGGACTAGCCCGGAGACCCAGTACTTC	CASSARTSPETQYF
16	few	TRBV5-1	TRBJ2-6	.	TGCGCCAGCAGCTTGGGTGGGGAGTCTGGGGCCAACGTCCTGACTTTC	CASSLGGESGANVLTF
16	.	TRBV7-9	TRBJ1-4	.	TGTGCCAGCAGCGAGGGGCCCGGCGGGACTAATGAAAAACTGTTTTTT	CASSEGPGGTNEKLFF